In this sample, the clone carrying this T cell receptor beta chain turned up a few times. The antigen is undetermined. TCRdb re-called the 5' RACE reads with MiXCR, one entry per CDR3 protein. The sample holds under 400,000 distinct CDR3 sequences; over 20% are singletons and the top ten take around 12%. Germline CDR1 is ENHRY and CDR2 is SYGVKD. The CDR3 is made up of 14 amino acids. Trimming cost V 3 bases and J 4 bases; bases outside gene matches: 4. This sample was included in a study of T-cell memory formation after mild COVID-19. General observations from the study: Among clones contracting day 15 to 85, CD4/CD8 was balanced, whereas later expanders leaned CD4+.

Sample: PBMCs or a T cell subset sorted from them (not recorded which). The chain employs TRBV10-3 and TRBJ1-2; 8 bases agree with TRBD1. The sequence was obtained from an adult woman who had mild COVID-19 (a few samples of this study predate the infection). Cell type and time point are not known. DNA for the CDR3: TGTGCCATCAGTGACGACACAGGGGGCTATGGCTACACCTTC. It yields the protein CAISDDTGGYGYTF.